This T cell receptor (beta chain) was found in a study of cytomegalovirus exposure and HLA in healthy donors. V lost 4 bases and J 1 base, leaving 17 bases between the germline ends. This CDR3 is built from 16 residues. The V gene's germline CDR1 is SGHNT and CDR2 YYREEE (reference sequence). The PCR had 60 Vbeta and 13 Jbeta primers. The protocol was immunoSEQ multiplex PCR, while the TCRdb copy is restricted to in-frame clones and leaves out a portion. Here the sample spans 150,000 to 200,000 clones, 60% to 80% being singletons. Sequenced sample: PBMCs. The rearrangement joins TRBV5-4 to TRBJ1-2, with D unresolved. This clonotype was sampled from a woman aged 50 to 65 in good health and CMV-seropositive. The CDR3 loop reads CASSGEDREINYGYTF. The DNA for the CDR3 is TGTGCCAGCAGCGGGGAGGACCGGGAAATTAACTATGGCTACACCTTC.